The 15 T cell receptor beta chains below come from one sample, sequenced in a study of T-cell memory formation after mild COVID-19. TCRdb reprocessed the 5' RACE reads with MiXCR, giving one entry per CDR3 protein. This sample has about 55,000 distinct CDR3 sequences; over 7.5% occur once, and the top ten carry 1.2%. Sequenced material: PBMCs or a T cell subset sorted from them (not recorded which). These receptors were obtained from a man between 18 and 35 years old who had mild COVID-19 (a few samples of this study predate the infection). Cell type and time point are not known.

This clonotype was seen a few times. This chain connects TRBV7-9 to TRBJ1-1, with D uncertain. V was clipped by 1 base and J by 2 bases, with 8 bases between them. The CDR3 runs to 14 residues. CDR1 SEHNR and CDR2 FQNEAQ come from the germline V gene (reference sequence). The CDR3 region is CASSLGSINTEAFF. DNA of the CDR3: TGTGCCAGCAGCTTAGGGTCAATTAACACTGAAGCTTTCTTT.

This clonotype was detected a few times. J is TRBJ2-3 and V is TRBV7-2, with 8 bases identical to TRBD2. Unmatched junction bases numbered 7, after V lost 2 bases and J lost 3 bases. The length of the CDR3 is 16 residues. Per germline, CDR1 SGHTA and CDR2 FQGNSA. For the CDR3, the DNA is TGTGCCAGCAGCTTATCGGGGGGGGACTGGACAGATACGCAGTATTTT. This gives the protein CASSLSGGDWTDTQYF.

This clonotype has more than one count but fewer than ten. This rearrangement joins TRBV29-1 to TRBJ2-7; no clear D. CDR1 and CDR2 from the germline V gene are SQVTM and ANQGSEA. CDR3 length equals 12 residues. The CDR3 protein is CLIQRTFYEQYV. Written as DNA, the CDR3 is TGCCTGATTCAGAGAACCTTCTACGAGCAGTACGTC.

V is TRBV11-2 and J is TRBJ1-2, with 9 bases identical to TRBD1. The germline CDR1 and CDR2 sequences are SGHAT and FQNNGV. The CDR3 has 13 residues. V shed 5 bases, J shed 8 bases, and the junction held 6 bases outside the gene matches. CDR3 loop: CASSVTGGRGYTF. CDR3 coding DNA: TGTGCCAGCAGCGTTACAGGGGGCCGGGGCTACACCTTC. The full variable domain, rest sourced from reference TRBV11-2 and TRBJ1-2, is EAGVAQSPRYKIIEKRQSVAFWCNPISGHATLYWYQQILGQGPKLLIQFQNNGVVDDSQLPKDRFSAERLKGVDSTLKIQPAKLEDSAVYLCASSVTGGRGYTFGSGTRLTVV.

This clonotype was counted between two and nine times. This chain's CDR3 is CASNKRGASETQYF. Here the CDR3 DNA reads TGTGCCAGCAATAAACGGGGGGCCTCAGAGACCCAGTACTTC. The chain recombines TRBV12-3 or TRBV12-4 with TRBJ2-5, with D possibly matching TRBD2 (7 bases). This CDR3 region has 14 residues. V gave up 7 bases and J gave up 4 bases, with 16 bases separating them.

This clonotype was counted between two and nine times. The rearrangement joins TRBV9 to TRBJ2-2; TRBD1 agrees at 7 bases. Germline CDR1 is SGDLS and CDR2 is YYNGEE. The CDR3 is 15 residues long. V lost 6 bases to trimming and J lost 6 bases; unmatched junction nucleotides: 11. The CDR3, as DNA: TGTGCCAGCAACCGAGACAGGGACGTAGCCGGGGAGCTGTTTTTT. Translation gives CASNRDRDVAGELFF.

Only a few counts were recorded for this clonotype. This sequence joins TRBV12-3 or TRBV12-4 and TRBJ2-5; D might be TRBD1 or TRBD2, each matching 6 bases. The CDR3 spans 13 residues. Trimming stripped 7 bases from V and 5 bases from J, with 14 bases between. This CDR3 reads CASIRGVGETQYF. The CDR3 DNA reads as TGTGCCAGCATTAGGGGGGTCGGGGAGACCCAGTACTTC.

This clonotype is labeled as medium-sized. The rearrangement joins TRBV5-1 to TRBJ2-3; tentative D call: TRBD2 (5 bases). This CDR3 has 15 amino acids. Per germline, CDR1 SGHRS and CDR2 YFSETQ. V lost 4 bases, J lost 5 bases, and 17 bases lay in between. The CDR3 is CASSPGGSAGDTQYF. CDR3 nucleotide sequence: TGCGCCAGCAGCCCCGGCGGGTCTGCAGGAGATACGCAGTATTTT.

This clonotype occurred many times. The J gene is TRBJ1-6, the V gene TRBV6-5; D is uncertain. Per germline, CDR1 MNHEY and CDR2 SVGAGI. The V end lost 6 bases, the J end lost 9 bases, and 9 bases lay between the germline ends. This CDR3 spans 12 amino acids. The CDR3 reads CASSPDGSPLHF. CDR3 nucleotides: TGTGCCAGCAGCCCCGACGGTTCACCCCTCCACTTT.

The J gene is TRBJ2-5, the V gene TRBV6-1; D remains ambiguous. V lost 4 bases to trimming and J lost 5 bases, with 14 bases between them. Germline V gene data show CDR1 as MNHNS and CDR2 as SASEGT. The CDR3 has 14 residues. CDR3 region: CASSAPRSPETQYF. DNA for the CDR3: TGTGCCAGCAGTGCCCCCAGGAGTCCGGAGACCCAGTACTTC.

This clonotype was seen only a few times. This sequence joins TRBV7-2 and TRBJ2-7, with D possibly TRBD2 on 7 matching bases. This CDR3 has 13 residues. Germline CDR1 reads SGHTA; CDR2 reads FQGNSA. Trimming removed 3 bases from V and 9 bases from J, with 15 bases in between. For the CDR3, the DNA is TGTGCCAGCAGCTTTGAGGGGGGGCCAAGGCAGTACTTC. This sequence encodes CASSFEGGPRQYF.

The gene calls are TRBV5-1 and TRBJ2-7, with 8 positions matching TRBD2. V was clipped by 0 bases and J by 5 bases; unmatched bases: 7. Germline V gives CDR1 SGHRS, CDR2 YFSETQ. The CDR3 loop spans 15 amino acids. The CDR3: CASSLVLGGGNEQYF. The CDR3 region has the DNA TGCGCCAGCAGCTTGGTCCTCGGCGGGGGGAACGAGCAGTACTTC.

This chain uses TRBV5-1 with TRBJ2-5; D might be TRBD1 (5 bases). The V end lost 2 bases, the J end lost 2 bases, and 10 bases lay between the germline ends. The length of the CDR3 is 14 residues. Germline V lookup: CDR1 SGHRS, CDR2 YFSETQ. The CDR3 nucleotides are TGCGCCAGCAGCTTCCAGGGCTTACAAGAGACCCAGTACTTC. It encodes CASSFQGLQETQYF.

This clonotype was seen more than once but under ten times. V and J are TRBV7-9 and TRBJ2-3; 10 bases are shared with TRBD2. The length of the CDR3 is 16 residues. The V gene's germline CDR1 is SEHNR and CDR2 FQNEAQ (reference sequence). V dropped 5 bases and J dropped 4; count of bases not matched to a gene: 9. The CDR3 DNA follows: TGTGCCAGCAGCCCATGGGTAGCGGGGGGTCCAGATACGCAGTATTTT. This sequence encodes CASSPWVAGGPDTQYF. The whole variable domain, remainder taken from reference TRBV7-9 and TRBJ2-3, is DTGVSQNPRHKITKRGQNVTFRCDPISEHNRLYWYRQTLGQGPEFLTYFQNEAQLEKSRLLSDRFSAERPKGSFSTLEIQRTEQGDSAMYLCASSPWVAGGPDTQYFGPGTRLTVL.

V is TRBV6-6 and J is TRBJ2-5; D perhaps matches TRBD1 (5 bases). The CDR3 has 13 residues. V was clipped by 2 bases and J by 5 bases, with 9 bases between them. Germline V gene sequence: CDR1 MNHNY, CDR2 SVGAGI (reference sequence). CDR3 in DNA: TGTGCCAGCAGTTACAGGGGCTGGGAGACCCAGTACTTC. Translation gives CASSYRGWETQYF.